These 24 T cell receptor beta chains originate from one sample sequenced in a study of blood T cell repertoires in COVID-19. Only in-frame clones appear in the TCRdb table, and some are missing; sequencing was by immunoSEQ multiplex PCR. This sample has around 400,000 clones, with approximately 87% found just once. Sequenced: peripheral blood. These receptors all stem from an older woman with COVID-19, enrolled during active disease.

V is TRBV5-1 and J is TRBJ1-6, with 9 bases matching TRBD1. The J segment lost 7 bases and the V segment lost 2 bases, leaving 4 bases of the junction unmatched. This CDR3 region has 15 residues. Germline CDR1 is SGHRS and CDR2 is YFSETQ. The CDR3 loop reads CASSLGQGRNSPLHF. CDR3 bases: TGCGCCAGCAGCTTAGGACAGGGGAGAAATTCACCCCTCCACTTT.

This chain joins TRBV28 and TRBJ1-1; no reliable D call. Trimming stripped 3 bases from V and 8 bases from J, with 10 bases between. The CDR3 runs 12 residues. CDR1 MDHEN and CDR2 SYDVKM come from the germline V gene. The chain's CDR3 is CASSLGQLEAFF. The CDR3 bases are TGTGCCAGCAGTTTGGGCCAGTTGGAAGCTTTCTTT.

J is TRBJ2-2 and V is TRBV30, with TRBD1 identical over 7 bases. Losses at the gene ends were 5 bases for V and 4 bases for J; bases not matched to a gene: 4. The length of the CDR3 is 13 residues. Germline CDR1 reads GTSNPN; CDR2 reads SVGIG (reference sequence). The CDR3 loop reads CAWGTGVTGELFF. DNA for the CDR3: TGTGCCTGGGGTACAGGGGTCACCGGGGAGCTGTTTTTT.

The gene calls are TRBV5-1 and TRBJ1-2, with 7 positions matching TRBD1. Germline CDR1 is SGHRS and CDR2 is YFSETQ. V gave up 4 bases and J gave up 12 bases; unmatched junction bases: 9. There are 12 residues in the CDR3. CDR3 sequence (DNA): TGCGCCAGCAGCGCCGGGGACAGCCGGAACACCTTC. Translation gives CASSAGDSRNTF. The entire variable domain, with the rest obtained from reference TRBV5-1 and TRBJ1-2, is as follows: KAGVTQTPRYLIKTRGQQVTLSCSPISGHRSVSWYQQTPGQGLQFLFEYFSETQRNKGNFPGRFSGRQFSNSRSEMNVSTLELGDSALYLCASSAGDSRNTFGSGTRLTVV.

The rearrangement uses TRBV18 and TRBJ2-1, with TRBD2 as a possible D gene (7 bases). The CDR3 sequence is 15 residues long. With 3 bases removed from V and 5 bases from J, the gap between germline ends came to 14 bases. Looked up from germline, CDR1 is KGHSH and CDR2 is LQKENI. CDR3 protein: CASSPTGGINNEQFF. In DNA form, the CDR3 reads TGTGCCAGCTCACCCACGGGGGGCATTAACAATGAGCAGTTCTTC.

J is TRBJ2-2 and V is TRBV5-8; 13 positions agree with TRBD2. CDR1 and CDR2 from the germline V gene are SGHTS and YDEGEE. The ends lost 0 bases at V and 5 bases at J; junction bases unmatched: 7. The CDR3 is 18 amino acids. In DNA form, the CDR3 reads TGTGCCAGCAGCTTGGATAGGACTAGCGGGGGAGGAACCGGGGAGCTGTTTTTT. This translates into CASSLDRTSGGGTGELFF.

This clone showed up just a few times. The chain links TRBV28 to TRBJ2-5; maybe TRBD1 (6 bases). Trimming shortened V by 5 bases and J by 7 bases, and 11 bases separated the two germline ends. Germline values: CDR1 MDHEN, CDR2 SYDVKM. This CDR3 has 12 residues. The CDR3 loop is CASSPTRGTQYF. The CDR3, as DNA: TGTGCCAGCAGTCCGACCAGGGGGACCCAGTACTTC.

V usage is TRBV2 and J usage is TRBJ1-5; 10 nucleotides align to TRBD1. Trimming removed 5 bases from V and 0 bases from J; junction bases left unmatched: 7. Germline V gene sequence: CDR1 SNHLY, CDR2 FYNNEI. The CDR3 is 17 residues long. The CDR3 spells CASSPGTGAGSNQPQHF. The CDR3 DNA follows: TGTGCCAGCAGTCCCGGGACAGGGGCCGGTAGCAATCAGCCCCAGCATTTT.

This chain joins TRBV6-5 and TRBJ1-2; TRBD1 matches 7 bases. Trimming at V came to 6 bases and at J to 4 bases, leaving 8 bases not matched to a gene. The CDR3 has 14 amino acids. The germline V gene has CDR1 MNHEY and CDR2 SVGAGI. Here the CDR3 DNA reads TGTGCCAGCAGGCCTACAGGGGCAGGCTATGGCTACACCTTC. It specifies CASRPTGAGYGYTF.

This sequence joins TRBV6-6 and TRBJ1-1; TRBD1 agrees at 9 bases. This CDR3 is built from 19 residues. Germline V lookup: CDR1 MNHNY, CDR2 SVGAGI (reference sequence). The ends lost 5 bases at V and 1 base at J; junction bases unmatched: 17. The CDR3 loop reads CASSPGTGFGGAQNTEAFF. In DNA, the CDR3 is TGTGCCAGCAGTCCCGGGACAGGGTTCGGGGGGGCGCAGAACACTGAAGCTTTCTTT.

This rearrangement joins TRBV20-1 to TRBJ1-1, with D possibly matching TRBD1 (5 bases). V was shortened by 3 bases and J by 0 bases, with 8 bases between the two germline ends. The CDR3 spans 13 residues. Germline V gene sequence: CDR1 DFQATT, CDR2 SNEGSKA (reference sequence). CDR3 nucleotide sequence: TGCAGTGCTAGTCAACAGGTGAACACTGAAGCTTTCTTT. Residues: CSASQQVNTEAFF.

For the CDR3, the DNA is TGTGCCAGTAAGAAGTCTAGCTTAGACGAGCAGTACTTC. Translation: CASKKSSLDEQYF. J is TRBJ2-7 and V is TRBV19; a weak D match, TRBD2 (5 bases). V shed 7 bases and J shed 5 bases, with 15 bases lying between them. This CDR3 region has 13 residues. Germline values: CDR1 LNHDA, CDR2 SQIVND (reference sequence).

The chain recombines TRBV18 with TRBJ1-1, with D possibly TRBD1 on 6 matching bases. V lost 3 bases to trimming and J lost 3 bases, with 8 bases between them. Per germline, CDR1 KGHSH and CDR2 LQKENI. CDR3 size: 13 residues. The CDR3 bases are TGTGCCAGCTCACCTAGACAGGACACTGAAGCTTTCTTT. Translation gives CASSPRQDTEAFF.

The chain couples TRBV12-2 to TRBJ2-3; the D call of TRBD1 is as the table states it, not checked on the DNA. TRBV12-2 is flagged as a pseudogene. This CDR3 has 16 amino acids. The CDR3 reads CASRRRCDRDTDTQYF. The CDR3 DNA follows: TGTGCAAGTCGCCGACGCTGCGACAGGGACACAGATACGCAGTATTTT.

The V gene is TRBV6-5, the J gene TRBJ1-1; D ambiguous. The CDR3 has 13 residues. Looked up from germline, CDR1 is MNHEY and CDR2 is SVGAGI. V was pared by 6 bases and J by 1 base, with 9 bases between. CDR3 nucleotides: TGTGCCAGCAGGTTGACACCGAACACTGAAGCTTTCTTT. As protein: CASRLTPNTEAFF.

The chain combines TRBV5-1 with TRBJ1-3; D ambiguous. Trimming removed 3 bases from V and 4 bases from J, with 14 bases in between. The CDR3 sequence is 15 residues long. The germline V gene has CDR1 SGHRS and CDR2 YFSETQ. The CDR3 protein is CASSSEGSPGNTIYF. The CDR3 region has the DNA TGCGCCAGCAGCTCTGAGGGCAGTCCGGGAAACACCATATATTTT.

This clone was detected only once. The CDR3: CASSTRQSTGELFF. The CDR3 region has the DNA TGTGCCAGCAGCACCAGACAAAGCACCGGGGAGCTGTTTTTT. The chain carries TRBV9 and TRBJ2-2; the D is unclear. This CDR3 comprises 14 residues. Trimming took off 4 bases at V and 4 bases at J, with 11 bases between the two ends. CDR1 and CDR2 from the germline V gene are SGDLS and YYNGEE.

This sequence joins TRBV19 and TRBJ1-6, with D uncertain. The length of the CDR3 is 13 residues. V was pared by 5 bases and J by 4 bases, with 6 bases between. Germline assignment: CDR1 LNHDA and CDR2 SQIVND (reference sequence). CDR3 nucleotide sequence: TGTGCCAGTAGTCCGCTATATAATTCACCCCTCCACTTT. It codes for CASSPLYNSPLHF.

The J gene is TRBJ2-2, the V gene TRBV5-1; no reliable D call. The germline V gene encodes CDR1 SGHRS and CDR2 YFSETQ. The V end lost 5 bases, the J end lost 5 bases, and 13 bases lay between the germline ends. This CDR3 region has 14 residues. CDR3 sequence (DNA): TGCGCCAGCAGTCCCGTGGTCGAGACCGGGGAGCTGTTTTTT. Amino acids: CASSPVVETGELFF. The full variable domain, in which reference TRBV5-1 and TRBJ2-2 provide the parts outside the CDR3, is KAGVTQTPRYLIKTRGQQVTLSCSPISGHRSVSWYQQTPGQGLQFLFEYFSETQRNKGNFPGRFSGRQFSNSRSEMNVSTLELGDSALYLCASSPVVETGELFFGEGSRLTVL.

The chain recombines TRBV6-5 with TRBJ2-1; no definite D call. Trimming pared 0 bases from V and 3 bases from J, leaving 6 bases between. This CDR3 is 14 amino acids long. Germline V gene sequence: CDR1 MNHEY, CDR2 SVGAGI. CDR3 amino acids: CASSYSSSYNEQFF. DNA of the CDR3: TGTGCCAGCAGTTACTCCTCCAGCTACAATGAGCAGTTCTTC.

The table lists this clone with a count of one. The rearrangement uses TRBV5-8 and TRBJ1-3; D remains unclear. The CDR3 totals 15 residues. Deletions cut 4 bases from V and 2 bases from J, with 13 bases between. The germline V gene has CDR1 SGHTS and CDR2 YDEGEE. The CDR3 reads CASSPERVAGNTIYF. The CDR3 DNA reads TGTGCCAGCAGCCCTGAGAGGGTGGCTGGAAACACCATATATTTT.

This chain connects TRBV20-1 to TRBJ1-6; no clear D. This CDR3 has 11 amino acids. The germline V gene encodes CDR1 DFQATT and CDR2 SNEGSKA (reference sequence). V was clipped by 6 bases and J by 15 bases, with 15 bases between them. The CDR3 DNA sequence: TGCAGTGCAGAGCGTGAGAGGAACCTCCACTTT. It yields the protein CSAERERNLHF.

V gene TRBV7-2 combines with J gene TRBJ2-3, with D perhaps matching TRBD1 (5 bases). Deletions cut 5 bases from V and 0 bases from J, with 12 bases between. Germline values: CDR1 SGHTA, CDR2 FQGNSA. This CDR3 has 15 amino acids. The CDR3 DNA sequence: TGTGCCAGCAGCAGCGACAGATCTAGCACAGATACGCAGTATTTT. It translates to CASSSDRSSTDTQYF.

This chain joins TRBV3-1 (or the pseudogene TRBV3-2) and TRBJ2-4; D may be TRBD1 (6 bases). Germline V gene data show CDR1 as LGHDT and CDR2 as YNNKEL (reference sequence). The CDR3 extends over 14 amino acids. Trimming took 1 base from V and 7 from J, leaving 11 bases between them. The chain's CDR3 is CASSQATGLNIQYF. In DNA, the CDR3 is TGTGCCAGCAGCCAAGCAACAGGGCTGAACATTCAGTACTTC.